This T cell receptor (beta chain) originates from a study of blood T cell repertoires in COVID-19. Profiling relied on immunoSEQ multiplex PCR, and the TCRdb table lists in-frame clones only, not all of them. The sample comprises 150,000 to 200,000 clones, 79% of which are singletons, and more than 6.5% rests with the top ten. Germline V lookup: CDR1 MDHEN, CDR2 SYDVKM. Between the trimmed V and J ends, which lost 4 bases and 8 bases, there was a span of 14 bases. CDR3 length equals 13 residues. Source material: peripheral blood. The V and J genes are TRBV28 and TRBJ1-2, with D maybe TRBD1 (6 bases). The sequence was obtained from a woman between 55 and 75 years old with COVID-19, enrolled during active disease. The CDR3 region is CASSSYRAEGYTF. In nucleotides, the CDR3 is TGTGCCAGCAGTTCCTACAGGGCCGAGGGCTACACCTTC.